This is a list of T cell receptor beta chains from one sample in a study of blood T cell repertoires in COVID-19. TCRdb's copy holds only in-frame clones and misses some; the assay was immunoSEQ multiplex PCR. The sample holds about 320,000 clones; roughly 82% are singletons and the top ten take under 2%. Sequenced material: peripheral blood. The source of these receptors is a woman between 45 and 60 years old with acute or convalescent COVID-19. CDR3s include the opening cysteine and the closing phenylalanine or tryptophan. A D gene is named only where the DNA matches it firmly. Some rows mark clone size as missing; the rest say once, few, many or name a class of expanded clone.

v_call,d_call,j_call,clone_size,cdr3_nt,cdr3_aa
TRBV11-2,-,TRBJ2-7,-,TGTGCCAGCAGCTTCGGAGTTCCCTACGAGCAGTACTTC,CASSFGVPYEQYF
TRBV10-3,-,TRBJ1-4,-,TGTGCCATCAGTGTGGGGCAGGGAGGGGAAAAACTGTTTTTT,CAISVGQGGEKLFF
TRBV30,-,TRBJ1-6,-,TGTGCCTGGAGTGTACTGGGGACAAGTAATTCACCCCTCCACTTT,CAWSVLGTSNSPLHF
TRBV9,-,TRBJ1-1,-,TGTGCCAGCAGCACACCCGCTAAGGGAGGGGACGCTTTCTTT,CASSTPAKGGDAFF
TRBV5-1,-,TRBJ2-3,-,TGCGCCAGCAGCTCCGGACAGCGCACAGATACGCAGTATTTT,CASSSGQRTDTQYF
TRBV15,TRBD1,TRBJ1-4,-,TGTGCCACCAGCGGGGGGACAGGGGTGTATGAAAAACTGTTTTTT,CATSGGTGVYEKLFF
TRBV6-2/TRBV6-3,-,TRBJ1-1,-,TGTGCCAGCAGCCGTCTTCAGGGGTCCACTGAAGCTTTCTTT,CASSRLQGSTEAFF
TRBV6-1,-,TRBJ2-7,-,TGTGCCAGCAGCGGGAACTACGAGCAGTACTTC,CASSGNYEQYF
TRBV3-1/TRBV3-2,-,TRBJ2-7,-,TGTGCCAGCAGACGGAGGGGAATGGTACGCACCTACGAGCAGTACTTC,CASRRRGMVRTYEQYF
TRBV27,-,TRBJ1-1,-,TGTGCCAGCAGTTTAGCACAGGCTGGCACTGAAGCTTTCTTT,CASSLAQAGTEAFF
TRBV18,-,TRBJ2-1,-,TGTGCCAGCTCACCCTGGGTGCAGGGGCTTAACAATGAGCAGTTCTTC,CASSPWVQGLNNEQFF
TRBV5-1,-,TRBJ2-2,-,TGCGCCAGCAGCTTGGACTATGTACAAAGGTACACCGGGGAGCTGTTTTTT,CASSLDYVQRYTGELFF
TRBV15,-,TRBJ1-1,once,TGTGCCACCAGCAGCCCCTTAGTCCTGAACACTGAAGCTTTCTTT,CATSSPLVLNTEAFF
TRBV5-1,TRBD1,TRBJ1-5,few,TGCGCCAGCAGGGTAGGACAGGGAAGGAATCAGCCCCAGCATTTT,CASRVGQGRNQPQHF